The clone carrying this T cell receptor (beta chain) was found once. Its antigen is currently unknown. Amplification used 60 Vbeta primers and 13 Jbeta primers. TCRdb's copy holds only in-frame clones and misses some; the assay was immunoSEQ multiplex PCR. The sample contains around 130,000 clones, around 80% of which appear only once. The data stem from a study of cytomegalovirus exposure and HLA in healthy donors. Study results and limitations: Cytomegalovirus status, reportedly, was diagnosed with high specificity and sensitivity by the classifier. Presence/absence analyses treated sequencing depth as roughly uniform across donors.

V was trimmed by 0 bases and J by 5 bases, leaving 11 bases between them. Per germline, CDR1 LNHNV and CDR2 YYDKDF (reference sequence). CDR3 length: 14 residues. The J gene is TRBJ2-7, the V gene TRBV15; D gene ambiguous. Sequenced material: PBMCs. The sequence was collected from a woman younger than 30 in good health and CMV-seronegative. The CDR3 region is CATSRDAAGDEQYF. CDR3 coding DNA: TGTGCCACCAGCAGAGATGCGGCCGGCGACGAGCAGTACTTC.